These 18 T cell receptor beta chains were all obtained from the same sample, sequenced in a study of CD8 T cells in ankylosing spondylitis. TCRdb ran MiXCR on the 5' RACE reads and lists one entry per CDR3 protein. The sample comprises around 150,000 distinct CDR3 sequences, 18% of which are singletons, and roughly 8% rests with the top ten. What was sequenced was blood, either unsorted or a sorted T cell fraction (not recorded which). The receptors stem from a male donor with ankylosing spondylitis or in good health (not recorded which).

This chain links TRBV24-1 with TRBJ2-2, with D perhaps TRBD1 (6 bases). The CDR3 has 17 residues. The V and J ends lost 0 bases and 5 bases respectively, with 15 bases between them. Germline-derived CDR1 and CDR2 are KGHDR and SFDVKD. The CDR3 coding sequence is TGTGCCACCAGTGATTTGGGGGACGAAAGGGGGACCGGGGAGCTGTTTTTT. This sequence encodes CATSDLGDERGTGELFF.

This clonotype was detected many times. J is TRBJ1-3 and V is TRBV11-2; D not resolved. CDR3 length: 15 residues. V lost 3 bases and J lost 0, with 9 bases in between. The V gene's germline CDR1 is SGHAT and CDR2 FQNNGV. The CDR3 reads CASSLGGYSGNTIYF. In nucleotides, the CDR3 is TGTGCCAGCAGCTTGGGAGGGTACTCTGGAAACACCATATATTTT. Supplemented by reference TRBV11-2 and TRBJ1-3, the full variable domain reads EAGVAQSPRYKIIEKRQSVAFWCNPISGHATLYWYQQILGQGPKLLIQFQNNGVVDDSQLPKDRFSAERLKGVDSTLKIQPAKLEDSAVYLCASSLGGYSGNTIYFGEGSWLTVV.

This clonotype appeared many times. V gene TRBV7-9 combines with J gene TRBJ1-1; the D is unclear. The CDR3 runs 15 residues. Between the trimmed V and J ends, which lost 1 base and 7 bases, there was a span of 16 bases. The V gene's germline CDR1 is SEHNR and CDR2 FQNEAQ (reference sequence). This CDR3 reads CASSLDGQVWNEAFF. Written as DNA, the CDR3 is TGTGCCAGCAGCTTAGATGGCCAGGTGTGGAATGAAGCTTTCTTT.

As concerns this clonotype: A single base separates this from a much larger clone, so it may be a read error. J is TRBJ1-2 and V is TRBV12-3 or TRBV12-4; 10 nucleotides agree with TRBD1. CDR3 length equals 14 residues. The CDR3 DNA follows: TGTGTCAGCGCTACCGGGACAGGGGTCTATGGCTACACCTTC. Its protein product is CVSATGTGVYGYTF.

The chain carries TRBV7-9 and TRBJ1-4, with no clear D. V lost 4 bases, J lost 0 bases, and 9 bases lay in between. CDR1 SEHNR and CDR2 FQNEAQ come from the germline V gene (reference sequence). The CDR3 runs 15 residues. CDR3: CASSSPTTTNEKLFF. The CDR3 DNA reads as TGTGCCAGCAGCTCCCCAACTACAACTAATGAAAAACTGTTTTTT.

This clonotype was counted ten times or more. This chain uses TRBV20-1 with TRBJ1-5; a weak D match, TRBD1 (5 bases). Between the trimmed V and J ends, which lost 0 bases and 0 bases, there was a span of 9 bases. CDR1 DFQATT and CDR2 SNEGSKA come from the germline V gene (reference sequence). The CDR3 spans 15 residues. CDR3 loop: CSAREGQTSNQPQHF. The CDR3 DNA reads TGCAGTGCTAGAGAAGGACAAACTAGCAATCAGCCCCAGCATTTT.

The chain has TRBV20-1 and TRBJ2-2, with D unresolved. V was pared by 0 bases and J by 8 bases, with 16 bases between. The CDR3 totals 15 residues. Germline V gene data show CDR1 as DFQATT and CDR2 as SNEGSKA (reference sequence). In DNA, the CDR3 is TGCAGTGCTAGAGATAATCGGGCGGCACGGGGGGAGCTGTTTTTT. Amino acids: CSARDNRAARGELFF.

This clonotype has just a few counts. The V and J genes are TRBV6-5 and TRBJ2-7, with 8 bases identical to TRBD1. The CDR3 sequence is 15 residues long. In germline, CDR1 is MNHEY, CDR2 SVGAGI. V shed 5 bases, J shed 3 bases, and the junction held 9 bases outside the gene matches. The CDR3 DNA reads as TGTGCCAGCAGTGTGGCCGGGACAGGCCACTACGAGCAGTACTTC. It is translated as CASSVAGTGHYEQYF.

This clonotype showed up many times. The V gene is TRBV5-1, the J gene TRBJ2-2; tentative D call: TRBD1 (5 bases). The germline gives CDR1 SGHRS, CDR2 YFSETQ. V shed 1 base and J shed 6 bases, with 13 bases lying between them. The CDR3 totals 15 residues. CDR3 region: CASSLHQGRAGELFF. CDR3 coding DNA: TGCGCCAGCAGCTTGCACCAGGGTAGAGCCGGGGAGCTGTTTTTT.

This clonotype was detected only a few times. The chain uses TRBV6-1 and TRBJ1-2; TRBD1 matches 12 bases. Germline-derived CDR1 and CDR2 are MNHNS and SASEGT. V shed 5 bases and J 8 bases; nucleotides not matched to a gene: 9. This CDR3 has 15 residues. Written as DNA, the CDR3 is TGTGCCAGCAGTCATGCCGGGACAGGGGGCGAAGGCTACACCTTC. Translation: CASSHAGTGGEGYTF.

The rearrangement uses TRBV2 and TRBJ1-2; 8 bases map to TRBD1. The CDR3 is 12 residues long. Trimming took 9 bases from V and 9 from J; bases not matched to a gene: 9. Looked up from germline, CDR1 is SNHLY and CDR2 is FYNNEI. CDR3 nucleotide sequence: TGTGCCAGGATTTCAGGGGGCTCAAGCTACACCTTC. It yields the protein CARISGGSSYTF.

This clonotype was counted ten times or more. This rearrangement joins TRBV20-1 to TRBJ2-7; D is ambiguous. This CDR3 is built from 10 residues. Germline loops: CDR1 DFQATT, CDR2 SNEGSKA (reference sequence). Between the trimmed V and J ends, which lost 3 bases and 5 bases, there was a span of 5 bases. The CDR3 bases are TGCAGTGCTAGGAGTAACGAGCAGTACTTC. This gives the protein CSARSNEQYF.

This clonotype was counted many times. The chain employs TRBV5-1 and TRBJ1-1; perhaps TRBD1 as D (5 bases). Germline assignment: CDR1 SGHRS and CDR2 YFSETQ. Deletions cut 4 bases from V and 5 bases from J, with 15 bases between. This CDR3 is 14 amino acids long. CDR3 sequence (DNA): TGCGCCAGCAGCCCCTCGGGGACGAGGACTGAAGCTTTCTTT. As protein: CASSPSGTRTEAFF.

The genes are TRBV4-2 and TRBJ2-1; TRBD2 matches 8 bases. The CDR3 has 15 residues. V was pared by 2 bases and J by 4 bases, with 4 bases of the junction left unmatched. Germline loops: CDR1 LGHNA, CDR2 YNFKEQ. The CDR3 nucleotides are TGTGCCAGCAGCCAAATAGCGGGATCTTACAATGAGCAGTTCTTC. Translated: CASSQIAGSYNEQFF.

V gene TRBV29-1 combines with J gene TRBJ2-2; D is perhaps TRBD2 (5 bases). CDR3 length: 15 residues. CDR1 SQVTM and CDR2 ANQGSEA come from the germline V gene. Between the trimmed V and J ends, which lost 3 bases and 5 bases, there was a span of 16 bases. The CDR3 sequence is CSVERMSTGTGELFF. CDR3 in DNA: TGCAGCGTTGAGCGTATGTCGACGGGGACCGGGGAGCTGTTTTTT.

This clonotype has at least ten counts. The CDR3 loop is CSAGGLAPSYNEQFF. CDR3 DNA sequence: TGCAGTGCGGGGGGACTAGCGCCTTCCTACAATGAGCAGTTCTTC. The rearrangement joins TRBV20-1 to TRBJ2-1, with 10 positions matching TRBD2. Unmatched junction bases numbered 6, after V lost 6 bases and J lost 1 base. The CDR3 covers 15 residues. The germline V gene encodes CDR1 DFQATT and CDR2 SNEGSKA (reference sequence).

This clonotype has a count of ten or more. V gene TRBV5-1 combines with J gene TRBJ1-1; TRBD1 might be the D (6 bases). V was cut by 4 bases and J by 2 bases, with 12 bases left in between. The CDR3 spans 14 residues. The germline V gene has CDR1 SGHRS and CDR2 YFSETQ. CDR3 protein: CASSPGGGNTEAFF. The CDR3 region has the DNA TGCGCCAGCAGCCCCGGAGGGGGTAACACTGAAGCTTTCTTT.

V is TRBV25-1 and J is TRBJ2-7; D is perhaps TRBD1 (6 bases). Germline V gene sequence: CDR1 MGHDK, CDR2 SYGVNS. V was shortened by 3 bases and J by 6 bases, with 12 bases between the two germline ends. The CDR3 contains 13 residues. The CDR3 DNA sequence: TGTGCCAGCAGTGAGAAGGGGGTTGGCGAGCAGTACTTC. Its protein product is CASSEKGVGEQYF.